This is a list of T cell receptor beta chains from one sample in a study of OX40 agonist ivuxolimab in advanced cancers. Clones were read by immunoSEQ multiplex PCR, and TCRdb kept only the in-frame ones, dropping some. This table has over 55,000 clones, about 88% appearing once. Source: CD4+ or CD8+ T cells sorted from blood, taken in a trial of the OX40 agonist ivuxolimab. These receptors came from an adult with an advanced solid tumor such as melanoma, head and neck, liver or kidney cancer. CDR3s include the opening cysteine and the closing phenylalanine or tryptophan. A D gene is named only where the DNA matches it firmly. Some rows have no size entry. The others give once, few or many, or a class for an expanded clone.

size,D,J,V,CDR3,DNA
NA,NA,TRBJ2-7,TRBV5-5,CASSLLSRSYEQYF,TGTGCCAGCAGCTTACTCTCGAGGTCCTACGAGCAGTACTTC
NA,TRBD2,TRBJ2-3,TRBV9,CASSISSGGVTDTQYF,TGTGCCAGCAGCATTTCTAGCGGGGGGGTCACAGATACGCAGTATTTT
NA,NA,TRBJ1-5,TRBV19,CASSLQGPQPQHF,TGTGCCAGTAGTCTACAGGGCCCTCAGCCCCAGCATTTT
NA,NA,TRBJ2-7,TRBV6-5,CASSYSRAGKGYEQYF,TGTGCCAGCAGTTACTCGAGGGCAGGGAAGGGCTACGAGCAGTACTTC
NA,TRBD1,TRBJ1-3,TRBV7-2,CASSYRQGAGNTIYF,TGTGCCAGCAGCTACCGGCAGGGGGCTGGAAACACCATATATTTT
few,NA,TRBJ2-1,TRBV7-3,CASSLNPVAEQFF,TGTGCCAGCAGCCTTAACCCAGTGGCTGAGCAGTTCTTC
NA,NA,TRBJ2-1,TRBV25-1,CASSLDSSYNEQFF,TGTGCCAGCAGTTTAGACAGCTCCTACAATGAGCAGTTCTTC
NA,TRBD1,TRBJ1-6,TRBV10-3,CAIRGQGANSPLHF,TGTGCCATCAGGGGACAGGGGGCGAATTCACCCCTCCACTTT
NA,NA,TRBJ1-1,TRBV11-1,CASSLGGRSATEAFF,TGTGCCAGCAGCTTAGGGGGGAGAAGCGCCACTGAAGCTTTCTTT
NA,NA,TRBJ1-1,TRBV5-4,CASSLAPTGTNTEAFF,TGTGCCAGCAGCTTGGCCCCGACAGGCACGAACACTGAAGCTTTCTTT
NA,TRBD1,TRBJ2-5,TRBV6-5,CASTTQGAAGTQYF,TGTGCCAGCACTACACAGGGGGCTGCCGGGACCCAGTACTTC
NA,NA,TRBJ1-4,TRBV29-1,CSVVGQVGEKLFF,TGCAGCGTAGTCGGCCAAGTGGGTGAAAAACTGTTTTTT
NA,NA,TRBJ1-1,TRBV5-6,CASSLSSFEAFF,TGTGCCAGCAGCTTGTCCAGCTTTGAAGCTTTCTTT
NA,NA,TRBJ2-5,TRBV5-1,CASSLAGTSRETQYF,TGCGCCAGCAGCTTAGCCGGGACCTCGAGAGAGACCCAGTACTTC
NA,NA,TRBJ1-1,TRBV6-5,CASSFLGRNTEAFF,TGTGCCAGCAGCTTCCTGGGACGGAACACTGAAGCTTTCTTT
NA,TRBD1,TRBJ1-2,TRBV4-1,CASSRGQGYNYGYTF,TGCGCCAGCAGCCGAGGACAGGGTTATAACTATGGCTACACCTTC
NA,NA,TRBJ2-5,TRBV11-3,CASSLEGRQETQYF,TGTGCCAGCAGCTTAGAGGGACGGCAAGAGACCCAGTACTTC
NA,NA,TRBJ2-2,TRBV6-1,CASSELRQAGTGELFF,TGTGCCAGCAGTGAATTGAGGCAGGCAGGGACCGGGGAGCTGTTTTTT
NA,TRBD1,TRBJ2-1,TRBV7-9,CASSLALTGLAEQFF,TGTGCCAGCAGCTTAGCCTTGACAGGGTTGGCTGAGCAGTTCTTC
NA,NA,TRBJ1-1,TRBV19,CASSRQPMNTEAFF,TGTGCCAGTAGTAGGCAACCGATGAACACTGAAGCTTTCTTT
NA,NA,TRBJ2-7,TRBV7-2,CASSLIAYYEQYF,TGTGCCAGCAGCTTGATCGCTTACTACGAGCAGTACTTC
NA,TRBD1,TRBJ1-2,TRBV6-8,CASGQGGYTF,TGTGCCAGCGGACAGGGGGGCTACACCTTC
NA,TRBD1,TRBJ1-2,TRBV7-9,CASSSNRQGNGYTF,TGTGCCAGCAGCTCGAATAGACAGGGAAATGGCTACACCTTC
NA,NA,TRBJ1-2,TRBV10-3,CATAGGLGYGYTF,TGTGCCACCGCGGGGGGGCTCGGCTATGGCTACACCTTC
once,TRBD1,TRBJ1-5,TRBV28,CASSAIAGGHQPQHF,TGTGCCAGCAGTGCTATAGCAGGGGGCCATCAGCCCCAGCATTTT
NA,TRBD2,TRBJ2-4,TRBV6-5,CASKWEGGVQYF,TGTGCCAGCAAATGGGAGGGTGGGGTTCAGTACTTC
NA,TRBD2,TRBJ2-3,TRBV11-2,CASSLQRGGRTQYF,TGTGCCAGCAGTCTTCAGCGGGGGGGCCGCACGCAGTATTTT
NA,NA,TRBJ1-4,TRBV11-2,CASSSRSGQYNEKLFF,TGTGCCAGCAGCTCCAGATCAGGGCAGTATAATGAAAAACTGTTTTTT
NA,TRBD2,TRBJ2-3,TRBV7-2,CASSPSPGLAGDTQYF,TGTGCCAGCAGCCCCTCCCCCGGACTAGCGGGAGATACGCAGTATTTT
NA,NA,TRBJ2-7,TRBV7-7,CASSPGQFSYEQYF,TGTGCTAGCAGCCCCGGACAGTTTTCCTACGAGCAGTACTTC
NA,NA,TRBJ2-1,TRBV15,CATRYTALVGEQFF,TGTGCCACCCGTTATACGGCCCTAGTCGGTGAGCAGTTCTTC
NA,TRBD1,TRBJ2-7,TRBV18,CASSRGQGAGEQYF,TGTGCCAGCTCACGTGGACAGGGGGCTGGGGAGCAGTACTTC
NA,NA,TRBJ2-1,TRBV5-1,CASSLAGHSYNEQFF,TGCGCCAGCAGCTTGGCGGGACACTCCTACAATGAGCAGTTCTTC
once,NA,TRBJ1-1,TRBV5-4,CASSSRGRNTEAFF,TGTGCCAGCAGCTCACGGGGTCGGAACACTGAAGCTTTCTTT
NA,NA,TRBJ2-7,TRBV6-5,CASRSPDRAYEQYF,TGTGCCAGCAGGAGTCCTGACAGAGCCTACGAGCAGTACTTC
NA,NA,TRBJ1-1,TRBV13,CASSLGEGRGTEAFF,TGTGCCAGCAGCTTAGGGGAGGGGAGAGGAACTGAAGCTTTCTTT
NA,NA,TRBJ2-7,TRBV5-4,CASSLTGGEQYF,TGTGCCAGCAGCTTGACTGGTGGCGAGCAGTACTTC
NA,TRBD2,TRBJ2-4,TRBV19,CASSTHRLAGDAAKNIQYF,TGTGCCAGTAGTACCCATCGACTAGCGGGGGATGCGGCCAAAAACATTCAGTACTTC
NA,NA,TRBJ2-2,TRBV9,CASSPEGTGGELFF,TGTGCCAGCAGCCCAGAAGGGACCGGCGGGGAGCTGTTTTTT
NA,NA,TRBJ1-2,TRBV6-6,CASSPSGSGYGYTF,TGTGCCAGCAGTCCTTCAGGGTCCGGCTATGGCTACACCTTC
few,NA,TRBJ1-5,TRBV4-2,CASSLGTVNQPQHF,TGTGCCAGCAGCCTCGGGACGGTGAATCAGCCCCAGCATTTT
NA,NA,TRBJ2-1,TRBV5-5,CASSSGGQYNEQFF,TGTGCCAGCAGCTCGGGGGGACAGTACAATGAGCAGTTCTTC
NA,TRBD1,TRBJ2-5,TRBV11-3,CASSYLQGEAETQYF,TGTGCCAGCAGCTACCTTCAGGGGGAAGCAGAGACCCAGTACTTC
NA,NA,TRBJ2-1,TRBV5-1,CASSLSTGTAYNEQFF,TGCGCCAGCAGCTTGTCAACCGGGACCGCCTACAATGAGCAGTTCTTC
once,TRBD2,TRBJ2-1,TRBV4-1,CASSQEGSGGPSWQFF,TGCGCCAGCAGCCAAGAAGGCAGCGGGGGCCCATCGTGGCAGTTCTTC
NA,TRBD2,TRBJ2-1,TRBV2,CASSPLAAPFNEQFF,TGTGCCAGCAGTCCTCTAGCGGCCCCGTTCAATGAGCAGTTCTTC
NA,NA,TRBJ2-1,TRBV7-2,CASSLAFSAGEQFF,TGTGCCAGCAGCTTAGCGTTTAGCGCGGGTGAGCAGTTCTTC
NA,NA,TRBJ1-1,TRBV7-2,CASSLGQNTEAFF,TGTGCCAGCAGCTTAGGACAGAACACTGAAGCTTTCTTT